Each of the 7 T cell receptor beta chains below was sequenced from the same sample in a study of shared T cell receptors in the human thymus. Generated by immunoSEQ multiplex PCR, the TCRdb table keeps only in-frame clones and is missing some. This table has about 540,000 clones, around 78% appearing once. These data also formed part of another study, on human thymus T cells.

Sequences were obtained from thymocytes. All receptors derive from a boy under two years old with a congenital heart defect.

The V gene is TRBV27, the J gene TRBJ2-7; D might be TRBD1 (6 bases). Per germline, CDR1 MNHEY and CDR2 SMNVEV (reference sequence). V lost 1 base and J lost 3, with 22 bases in between. This CDR3 has 18 amino acids. DNA for the CDR3: TGTGCCAGCAGTTTATGGCCCCCCAACAGGGCATGGCGCTACGAGCAGTACTTC. Its protein is CASSLWPPNRAWRYEQYF.

The chain employs TRBV7-9 and TRBJ2-7; 8 bases align to TRBD2. V lost 4 bases to trimming and J lost 1 base; unmatched junction nucleotides: 9. Looked up from germline, CDR1 is SEHNR and CDR2 is FQNEAQ (reference sequence). The CDR3 totals 16 residues. CDR3 DNA: TGTGCCAGCAGCTCCCCCGGGGGGGTCCAGTCCTACGAGCAGTACTTC. This translates into CASSSPGGVQSYEQYF.

This sequence joins TRBV11-2 and TRBJ1-1; 10 bases fit TRBD1. With V trimmed by 11 bases and J by 0 bases, 9 bases remained unmatched. The CDR3 extends over 15 amino acids. Germline V gene data show CDR1 as SGHAT and CDR2 as FQNNGV. DNA of the CDR3: TGTGCCGCCCCAGACAGGGGGCGGGTGAACACTGAAGCTTTCTTT. The encoded protein is CAAPDRGRVNTEAFF. Full variable domain (outside the CDR3, taken from reference TRBV11-2 and TRBJ1-1): EAGVAQSPRYKIIEKRQSVAFWCNPISGHATLYWYQQILGQGPKLLIQFQNNGVVDDSQLPKDRFSAERLKGVDSTLKIQPAKLEDSAVYLCAAPDRGRVNTEAFFGQGTRLTVV.

The chain combines TRBV29-1 with TRBJ2-6, with 8 positions matching TRBD1. Per the germline V gene, CDR1 is SQVTM and CDR2 is ANQGSEA. The V segment lost 7 bases and the J segment 0 bases; nucleotides outside the gene matches: 5. This CDR3 spans 15 amino acids. In nucleotides, the CDR3 is TGCAGCGGGTTGGACAGGGTCTCTGGGGCCAACGTCCTGACTTTC. It specifies CSGLDRVSGANVLTF.

About this clone: The same CDR3 also results from other DNA sequences found in this sample. The gene calls are TRBV29-1 and TRBJ1-3; tentative D call: TRBD1 (5 bases). Germline V lookup: CDR1 SQVTM, CDR2 ANQGSEA. V was pared by 4 bases and J by 2 bases, with 12 bases between. CDR3 length: 14 residues. The CDR3 bases are TGCAGCGTTGCGGGGGACCCTCCTGGAAACACCATATATTTT. It specifies CSVAGDPPGNTIYF. Full variable domain (rest looked up from reference TRBV29-1 and TRBJ1-3): SAVISQKPSRDICQRGTSLTIQCQVDSQVTMMFWYRQQPGQSLTLIATANQGSEATYESGFVIDKFPISRPNLTFSTLTVSNMSPEDSSIYLCSVAGDPPGNTIYFGEGSWLTVV.

The V and J genes are TRBV7-9 and TRBJ2-7, with 8 nucleotides matching TRBD1. Germline loops: CDR1 SEHNR, CDR2 FQNEAQ (reference sequence). This CDR3 is 13 amino acids long. The V segment lost 2 bases and the J segment 8 bases; nucleotides outside the gene matches: 5. The DNA of the CDR3 is TGTGCCAGCAGCTTACCAGGGGGCGGACAGCAGTACTTC. Translated, it gives CASSLPGGGQQYF.

The genes are TRBV5-6 and TRBJ1-2, with 8 positions matching TRBD1. This CDR3 region has 13 residues. V dropped 4 bases and J dropped 6; count of bases not matched to a gene: 5. Germline CDR1 reads SGHDT; CDR2 reads YYEEEE. This chain's CDR3 is CASSLRQGHGYTF. The DNA of the CDR3 is TGTGCCAGCAGCCTCAGACAGGGGCATGGCTACACCTTC.